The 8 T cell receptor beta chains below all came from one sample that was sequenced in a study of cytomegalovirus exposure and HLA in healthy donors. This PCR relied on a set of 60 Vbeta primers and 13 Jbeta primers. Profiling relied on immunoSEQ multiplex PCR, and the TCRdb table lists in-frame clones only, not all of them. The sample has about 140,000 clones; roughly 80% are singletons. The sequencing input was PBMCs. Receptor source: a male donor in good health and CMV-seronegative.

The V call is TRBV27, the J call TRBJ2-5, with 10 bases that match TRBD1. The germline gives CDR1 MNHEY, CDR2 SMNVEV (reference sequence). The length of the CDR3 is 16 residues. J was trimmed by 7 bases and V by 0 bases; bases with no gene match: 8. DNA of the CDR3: TGTGCCAGCAGTTTATCGACAGGGGGCTCGACCGGGACCCAGTACTTC. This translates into CASSLSTGGSTGTQYF.

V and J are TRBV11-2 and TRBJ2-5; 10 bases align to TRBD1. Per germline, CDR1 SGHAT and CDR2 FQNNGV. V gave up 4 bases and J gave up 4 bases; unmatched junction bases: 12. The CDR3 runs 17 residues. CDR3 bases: TGTGCCAGCAGCTACCCCAGGGCGACAGGGGGCGGAGAGACCCAGTACTTC. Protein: CASSYPRATGGGETQYF.

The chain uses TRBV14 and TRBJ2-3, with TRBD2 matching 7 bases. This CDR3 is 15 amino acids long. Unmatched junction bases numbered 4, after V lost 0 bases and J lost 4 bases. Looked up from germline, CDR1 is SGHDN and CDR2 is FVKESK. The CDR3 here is CASSQDAGVADTQYF. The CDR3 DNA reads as TGTGCCAGCAGCCAAGATGCGGGGGTGGCAGATACGCAGTATTTT.

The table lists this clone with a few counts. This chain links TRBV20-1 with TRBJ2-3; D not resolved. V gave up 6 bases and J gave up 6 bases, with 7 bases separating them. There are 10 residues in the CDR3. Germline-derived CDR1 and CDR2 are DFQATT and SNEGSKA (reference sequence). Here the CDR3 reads CSAQRDTQYF. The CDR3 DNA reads TGCAGTGCCCAGCGTGATACGCAGTATTTT.

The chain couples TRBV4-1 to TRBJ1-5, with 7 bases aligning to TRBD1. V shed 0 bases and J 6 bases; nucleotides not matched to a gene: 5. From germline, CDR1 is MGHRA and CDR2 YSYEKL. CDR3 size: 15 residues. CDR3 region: CASSQDRQGGQPQHF. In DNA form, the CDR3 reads TGCGCCAGCAGCCAAGACCGACAGGGAGGTCAGCCCCAGCATTTT.

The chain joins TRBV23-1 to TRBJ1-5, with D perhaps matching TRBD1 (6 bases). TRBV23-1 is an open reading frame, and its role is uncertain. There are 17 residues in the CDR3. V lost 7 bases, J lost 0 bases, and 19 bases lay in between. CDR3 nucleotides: TGCGCCAGCACATTAGGGGGGGGACCCCATAGCAATCAGCCCCAGCATTTT. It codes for CASTLGGGPHSNQPQHF.

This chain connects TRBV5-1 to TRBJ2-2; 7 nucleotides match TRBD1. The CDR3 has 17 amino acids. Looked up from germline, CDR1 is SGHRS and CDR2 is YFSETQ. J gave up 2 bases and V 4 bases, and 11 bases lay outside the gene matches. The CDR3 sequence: CASSRFTGVYNTGELFF. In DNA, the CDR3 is TGCGCCAGCAGCCGATTCACAGGGGTGTATAACACCGGGGAGCTGTTTTTT.

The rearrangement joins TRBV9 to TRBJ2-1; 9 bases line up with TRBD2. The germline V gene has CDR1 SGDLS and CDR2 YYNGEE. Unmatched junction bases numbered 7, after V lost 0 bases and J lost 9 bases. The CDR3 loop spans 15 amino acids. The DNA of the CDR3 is TGTGCCAGCAGCGTAGAAGGGCTAGCGGGGAGTGAGCAGTTCTTC. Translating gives CASSVEGLAGSEQFF.